This TCR beta chain comes out of a study of spatial heterogeneity in lung cancer (dated by TCRdb to about 2019). The study in broad terms: More beta-chain than alpha-chain transcripts were consistently detected, likely reflecting higher beta-chain transcript abundance. At surgery, both alpha and beta chains were TCR-sequenced in some 220 tumor regions, fewer than 85 matched nontumor lung samples and a few dozen PBMC samples. TCR transcript counts in tumor regions correlated strongly with a T cell transcriptional module score from matched bulk RNA-seq. Nonsynonymous mutation counts, determined by whole-exome sequencing of tumor tissue, were related to features of the TCR repertoire. The study quantitatively compared TCR alpha and beta repertoires across multiple tumor regions, matched nontumor lung and blood in non-small cell lung cancer. In the raw uncorrected reads, each unique combination of TCR and UMI appeared on average more than ten times. What the research found in general, with its limitations: Counts of ubiquitous and regional expanded TCRs correlated with counts of ubiquitous and regional nonsynonymous mutations, respectively. TCR-seq coverage of tumor T cells was estimated to be only about 7% for alpha chains and roughly 13% for beta chains. The tumor nonsynonymous mutation count correlated with the number of expanded alpha and beta TCRs within the tumor. Confirming at a functional level the hypothesis that regional TCRs recognize regional mutations was considered to require additional single-cell paired TCR alpha and beta sequencing.

V is reduced by 3 bases and J by 6 bases, leaving a spacing of 2 bases between them. From cysteine to phenylalanine, the CDR3 is 11 amino acids long. Only the CDR3 part of the read is kept: 33 bases, read in frame from the first base. As for this clonotype: The antigen this receptor binds is unknown. No much larger clonotype is one base removed from it; base qualities were not supplied.

The library relied on 5' RACE. The instrument was a NextSeq 500. The TCR library protocol attached a unique molecular identifier to each TCR cDNA molecule to allow correction of PCR and sequencing errors. As for the original processing: TCR identification, UMI-based error correction and CDR3 extraction were all carried out with Decombinator tools. TCRs above a frequency of 2 per 1,000, corresponding to the top 1% of the tumor frequency distribution, were defined as expanded. Expanded tumor TCRs were classed as regional if statistically deemed absent (corrected P<0.05) from at least one tumor region, otherwise ubiquitous. Renyi diversity was calculated using the R vegan package after each repertoire was subsampled 100 times to 5,000 TCRs. CDR3 similarity networks were built from amino acid triplet string-kernel similarity, with CDR3s being connected when pairwise similarity was above 0.82. TCRdb took the public reads, trimmed them with fastp at Q25, ran MiXCR for clone calling and kept in-frame beta chains. Every CDR3 protein is listed once, alongside the most common genes and DNA of its rows. TCRdb's processing, not the authors', yielded these V and J calls. In this sample the table shows 3,300 or so distinct CDR3 sequences, 15% to 20% of which occur a single time. The ten largest clones add up to roughly 7.2% of the sample.

In light of the paper, this sample's time point label describes: sample taken at primary tumor resection. The donors were 65 to 90 patients from the lung TRACERx cohort who had early-stage, untreated non-small cell lung cancer. Whole RNA extracted from tumor and nontumor lung tissue, or from cryopreserved PBMC samples, was used for TCR sequencing without cell sorting. Only patients for whom sufficient RNA was available from at least two tumor regions were selected for TCR sequencing. Before being selected, tumor and adjacent nontumor lung specimens were reviewed by a lung pathologist. This specimen consisted of lung tumor tissue, obtained at surgery. Recombination connected TRBV12-3 or TRBV12-4 to TRBJ2-2, with no confidently assigned D gene. This sequence was found in a male donor with early-stage non-small cell lung cancer. The bases are TGTGCCAGCAGTTTCGCCGGGGAGCTGTTTTTT. Translated, it gives CASSFAGELFF.